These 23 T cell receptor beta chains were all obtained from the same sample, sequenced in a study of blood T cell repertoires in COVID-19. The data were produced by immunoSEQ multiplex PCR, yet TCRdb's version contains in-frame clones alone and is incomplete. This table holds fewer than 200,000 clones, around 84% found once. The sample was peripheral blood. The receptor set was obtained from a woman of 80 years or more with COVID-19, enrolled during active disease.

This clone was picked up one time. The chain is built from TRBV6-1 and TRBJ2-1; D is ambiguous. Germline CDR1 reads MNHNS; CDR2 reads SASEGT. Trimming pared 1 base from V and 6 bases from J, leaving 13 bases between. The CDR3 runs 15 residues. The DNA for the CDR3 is TGTGCCAGCAGTGAAGTTCCGTTAGTAAGCAATGAGCAGTTCTTC. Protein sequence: CASSEVPLVSNEQFF.

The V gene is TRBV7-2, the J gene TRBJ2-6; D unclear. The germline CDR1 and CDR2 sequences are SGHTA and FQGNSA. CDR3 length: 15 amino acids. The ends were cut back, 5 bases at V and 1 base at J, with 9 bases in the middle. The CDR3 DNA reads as TGTGCCAGCAGCCCCCAGGTGTCTGGGGCCAACGTCCTGACTTTC. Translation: CASSPQVSGANVLTF.

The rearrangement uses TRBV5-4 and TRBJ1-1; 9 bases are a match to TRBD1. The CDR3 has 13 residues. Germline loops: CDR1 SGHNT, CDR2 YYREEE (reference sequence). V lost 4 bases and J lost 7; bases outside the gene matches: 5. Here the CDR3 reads CASSMTGGGEAFF. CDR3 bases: TGTGCCAGCAGCATGACAGGGGGAGGTGAAGCTTTCTTT. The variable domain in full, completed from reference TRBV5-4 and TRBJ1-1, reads ETGVTQSPTHLIKTRGQQVTLRCSSQSGHNTVSWYQQALGQGPQFIFQYYREEENGRGNFPPRFSGLQFPNYSSELNVNALELDDSALYLCASSMTGGGEAFFGQGTRLTVV.

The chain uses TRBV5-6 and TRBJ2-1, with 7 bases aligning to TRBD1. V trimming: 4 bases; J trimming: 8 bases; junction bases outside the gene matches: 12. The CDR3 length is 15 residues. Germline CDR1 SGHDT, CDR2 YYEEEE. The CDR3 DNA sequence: TGTGCCAGCAGCCCGACAGGGTTGAGGGGCCATGAGCAGTTCTTC. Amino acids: CASSPTGLRGHEQFF. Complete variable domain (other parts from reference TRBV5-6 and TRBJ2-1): DAGVTQSPTHLIKTRGQQVTLRCSPKSGHDTVSWYQQALGQGPQFIFQYYEEEERQRGNFPDRFSGHQFPNYSSELNVNALLLGDSALYLCASSPTGLRGHEQFFGPGTRLTVL.

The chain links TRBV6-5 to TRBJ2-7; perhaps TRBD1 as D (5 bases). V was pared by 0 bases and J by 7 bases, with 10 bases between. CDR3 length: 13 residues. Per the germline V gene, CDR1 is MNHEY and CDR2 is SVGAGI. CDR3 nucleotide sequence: TGTGCCAGCAGTTACTCGGTCCAGGGAGAGCAGTACTTC. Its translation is CASSYSVQGEQYF.

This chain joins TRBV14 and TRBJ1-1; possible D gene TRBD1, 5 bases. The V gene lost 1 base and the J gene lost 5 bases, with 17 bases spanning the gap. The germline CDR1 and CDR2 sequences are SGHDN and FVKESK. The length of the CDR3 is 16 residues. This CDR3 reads CASSQVKWGVSTEAFF. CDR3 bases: TGTGCCAGCAGCCAAGTTAAATGGGGGGTCTCAACTGAAGCTTTCTTT.

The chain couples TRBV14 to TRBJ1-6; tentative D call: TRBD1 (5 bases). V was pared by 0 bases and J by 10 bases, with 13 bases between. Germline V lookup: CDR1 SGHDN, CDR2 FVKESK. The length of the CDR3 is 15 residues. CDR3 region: CASSQERGVDSPLHF. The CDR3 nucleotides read TGTGCCAGCAGCCAAGAAAGGGGCGTTGACTCACCCCTCCACTTT.

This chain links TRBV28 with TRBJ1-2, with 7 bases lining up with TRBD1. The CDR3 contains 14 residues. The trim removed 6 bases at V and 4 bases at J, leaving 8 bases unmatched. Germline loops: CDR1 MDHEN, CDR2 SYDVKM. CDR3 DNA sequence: TGTGCCAGCAGCTCCAGGGGGGTGGTCTATGGCTACACCTTC. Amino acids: CASSSRGVVYGYTF.

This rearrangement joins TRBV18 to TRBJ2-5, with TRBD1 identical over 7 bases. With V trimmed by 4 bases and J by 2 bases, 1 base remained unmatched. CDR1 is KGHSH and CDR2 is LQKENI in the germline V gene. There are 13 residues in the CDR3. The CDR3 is CASSRDRQETQYF. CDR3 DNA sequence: TGTGCCAGCTCACGGGACAGACAAGAGACCCAGTACTTC. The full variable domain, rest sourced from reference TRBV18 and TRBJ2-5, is NAGVMQNPRHLVRRRGQEARLRCSPMKGHSHVYWYRQLPEEGLKFMVYLQKENIIDESGMPKERFSAEFPKEGPSILRIQQVVRGDSAAYFCASSRDRQETQYFGPGTRLLVL.

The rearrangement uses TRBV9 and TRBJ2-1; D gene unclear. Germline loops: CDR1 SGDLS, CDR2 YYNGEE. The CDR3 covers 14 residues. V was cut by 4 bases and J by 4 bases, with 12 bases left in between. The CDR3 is CASSHARAYNEQFF. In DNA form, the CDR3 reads TGTGCCAGCAGCCATGCAAGAGCTTACAATGAGCAGTTCTTC.

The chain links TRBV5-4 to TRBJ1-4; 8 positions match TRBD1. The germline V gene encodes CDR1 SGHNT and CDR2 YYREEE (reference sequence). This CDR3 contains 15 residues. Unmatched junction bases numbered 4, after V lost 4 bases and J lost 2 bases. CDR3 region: CASSPRTGTNEKLFF. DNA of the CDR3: TGTGCCAGCAGCCCTAGGACAGGGACTAATGAAAAACTGTTTTTT.

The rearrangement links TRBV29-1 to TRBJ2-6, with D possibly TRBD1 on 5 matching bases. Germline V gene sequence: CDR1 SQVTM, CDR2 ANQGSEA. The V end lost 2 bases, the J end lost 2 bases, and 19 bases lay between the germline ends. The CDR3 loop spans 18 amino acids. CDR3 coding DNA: TGCAGCGTTGAACTACGGGCACCGACAGTTACTGGGGCCAACGTCCTGACTTTC. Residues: CSVELRAPTVTGANVLTF. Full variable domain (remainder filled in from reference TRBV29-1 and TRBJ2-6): SAVISQKPSRDICQRGTSLTIQCQVDSQVTMMFWYRQQPGQSLTLIATANQGSEATYESGFVIDKFPISRPNLTFSTLTVSNMSPEDSSIYLCSVELRAPTVTGANVLTFGAGSRLTVL.

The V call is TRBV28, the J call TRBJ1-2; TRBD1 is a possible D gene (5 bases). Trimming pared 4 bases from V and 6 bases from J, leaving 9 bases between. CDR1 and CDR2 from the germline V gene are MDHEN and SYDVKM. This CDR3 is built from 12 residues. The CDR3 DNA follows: TGTGCCAGCAGTTCATACAGGAATGGCTACACCTTC. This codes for CASSSYRNGYTF.

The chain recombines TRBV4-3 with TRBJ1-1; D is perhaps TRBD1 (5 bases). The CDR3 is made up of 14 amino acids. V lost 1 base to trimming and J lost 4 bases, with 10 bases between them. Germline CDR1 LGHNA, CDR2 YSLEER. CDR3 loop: CASSQVGGPTEAFF. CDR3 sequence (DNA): TGCGCCAGCAGCCAAGTCGGGGGACCCACTGAAGCTTTCTTT.

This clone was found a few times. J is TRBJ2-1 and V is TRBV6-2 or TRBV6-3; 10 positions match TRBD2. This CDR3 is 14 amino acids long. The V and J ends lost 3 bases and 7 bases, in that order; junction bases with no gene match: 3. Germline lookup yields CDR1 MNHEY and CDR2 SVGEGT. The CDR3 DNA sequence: TGTGCCAGCAGTTATCCTAGCGGGAGAAATGAGCAGTTCTTC. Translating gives CASSYPSGRNEQFF.

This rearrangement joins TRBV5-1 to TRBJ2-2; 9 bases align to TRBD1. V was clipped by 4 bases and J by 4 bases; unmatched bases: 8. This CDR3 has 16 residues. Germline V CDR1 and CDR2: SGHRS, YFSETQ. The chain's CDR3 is CASSPTGTGPTGELFF. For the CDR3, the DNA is TGCGCCAGCAGCCCGACCGGGACAGGGCCCACCGGGGAGCTGTTTTTT.

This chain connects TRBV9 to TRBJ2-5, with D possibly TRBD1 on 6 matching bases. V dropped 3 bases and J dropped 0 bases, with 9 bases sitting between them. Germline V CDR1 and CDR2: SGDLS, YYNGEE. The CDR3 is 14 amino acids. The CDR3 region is CASSARTDQETQYF. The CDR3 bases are TGTGCCAGCAGCGCTCGGACAGACCAAGAGACCCAGTACTTC. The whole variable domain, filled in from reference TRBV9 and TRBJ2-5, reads DSGVTQTPKHLITATGQRVTLRCSPRSGDLSVYWYQQSLDQGLQFLIQYYNGEERAKGNILERFSAQQFPDLHSELNLSSLELGDSALYFCASSARTDQETQYFGPGTRLLVL.

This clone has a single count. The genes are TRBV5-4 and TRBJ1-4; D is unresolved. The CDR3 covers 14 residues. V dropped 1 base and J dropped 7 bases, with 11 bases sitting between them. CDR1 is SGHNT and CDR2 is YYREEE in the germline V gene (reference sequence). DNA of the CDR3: TGTGCCAGCAGCTTGTCCAGGAATGGTGAAAAACTGTTTTTT. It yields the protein CASSLSRNGEKLFF.

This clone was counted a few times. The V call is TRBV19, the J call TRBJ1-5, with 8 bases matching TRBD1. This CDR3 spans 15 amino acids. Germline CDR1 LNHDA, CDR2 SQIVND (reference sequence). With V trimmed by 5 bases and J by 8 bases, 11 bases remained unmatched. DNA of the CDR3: TGTGCCAGTAGTGCCCTACAGGGGGGGAATGAGCCCCAGCATTTT. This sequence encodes CASSALQGGNEPQHF. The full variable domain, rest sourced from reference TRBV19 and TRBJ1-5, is DGGITQSPKYLFRKEGQNVTLSCEQNLNHDAMYWYRQDPGQGLRLIYYSQIVNDFQKGDIAEGYSVSREKKESFPLTVTSAQKNPTAFYLCASSALQGGNEPQHFGDGTRLSIL.

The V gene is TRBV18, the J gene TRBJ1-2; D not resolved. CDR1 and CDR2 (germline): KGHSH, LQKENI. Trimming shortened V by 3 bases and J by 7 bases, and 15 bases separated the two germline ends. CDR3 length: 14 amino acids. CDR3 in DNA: TGTGCCAGCTCACCGGATGCCCGCGGCCGTGGCTACACCTTC. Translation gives CASSPDARGRGYTF.

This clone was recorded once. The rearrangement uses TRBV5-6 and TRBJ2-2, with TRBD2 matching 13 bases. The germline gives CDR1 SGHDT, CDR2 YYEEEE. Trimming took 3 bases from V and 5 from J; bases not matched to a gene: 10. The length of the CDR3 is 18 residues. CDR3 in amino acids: CASSSSMGLAGWTGELFF. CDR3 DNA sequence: TGTGCCAGCAGCTCGAGCATGGGACTAGCGGGATGGACCGGGGAGCTGTTTTTT. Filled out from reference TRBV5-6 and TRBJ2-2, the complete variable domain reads DAGVTQSPTHLIKTRGQQVTLRCSPKSGHDTVSWYQQALGQGPQFIFQYYEEEERQRGNFPDRFSGHQFPNYSSELNVNALLLGDSALYLCASSSSMGLAGWTGELFFGEGSRLTVL.

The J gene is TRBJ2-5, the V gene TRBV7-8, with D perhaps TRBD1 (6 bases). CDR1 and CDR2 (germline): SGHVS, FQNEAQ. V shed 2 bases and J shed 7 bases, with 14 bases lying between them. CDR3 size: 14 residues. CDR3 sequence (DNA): TGTGCCAGCAGCTTACTCGAACAGGGCGGGACCCAGTACTTC. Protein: CASSLLEQGGTQYF.

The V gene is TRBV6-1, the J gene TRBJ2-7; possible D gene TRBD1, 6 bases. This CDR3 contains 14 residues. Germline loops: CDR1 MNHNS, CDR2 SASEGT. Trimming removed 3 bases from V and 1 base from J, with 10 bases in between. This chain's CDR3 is CASSETGISYEQYF. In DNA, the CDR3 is TGTGCCAGCAGTGAGACAGGAATATCCTACGAGCAGTACTTC.